This T cell receptor (beta chain) was obtained from a study of T cell changes during pregnancy in multiple sclerosis. Data came from immunoSEQ multiplex PCR; TCRdb stores just in-frame clones and leaves some out. The profile shows about 41,000 clones, around nine tenths of them singletons. Per the germline V gene, CDR1 is PRHDT and CDR2 is FYEKMQ (reference sequence). V lost 4 bases, J lost 4 bases, and 11 bases stayed unmatched. The CDR3 totals 17 residues. The receptor was derived from a female donor with multiple sclerosis, enrolled in a pregnancy study. V and J are TRBV13 and TRBJ1-4, with TRBD1 matching over 8 bases. The sample in question was CD8+ T cells from peripheral blood mononuclear cells, obtained in the third trimester of pregnancy. The DNA for the CDR3 is TGTGCCAGCAGCTCCGGCCCCCCGGGACAGGTTAATGAAAAACTGTTTTTT. Translating it yields CASSSGPPGQVNEKLFF.